A selection of T cell receptor beta chains follows, all from one sample in a study of T cells expressing NK-cell markers. From its re-call of the 5' RACE reads, TCRdb lists each CDR3 protein once, without DNA. The sample table sets out a few hundred thousand distinct CDR3 sequences. The sample taken for sequencing was blood T cells: a sorted CD56 or NKG2C T cell subset, CD4+ or CD8+ T cells, or bulk PBMC T cells (not recorded which). Every receptor here comes from a man in his late teens or twenties in good health. CDR3s include the opening cysteine and the closing phenylalanine or tryptophan.

j_gene: TRBJ2-1; v_gene: TRBV5-5; CDR3aa: CASSLGVAGGNNEQFF
j_gene: TRBJ1-5; v_gene: TRBV6-2/TRBV6-3; CDR3aa: CASSSTGREGNQPQHF
j_gene: TRBJ2-2; v_gene: TRBV28; CDR3aa: CASSLFREGGTGELFF
j_gene: TRBJ2-3; v_gene: TRBV29-1; CDR3aa: CSVVDPSGPGDTQYF
j_gene: TRBJ2-1; v_gene: TRBV27; CDR3aa: CASNRLATYNEQFF
j_gene: TRBJ1-5; v_gene: TRBV12-3/TRBV12-4; CDR3aa: CASSQPTGAGKGAQHF
j_gene: TRBJ2-3; v_gene: TRBV15; CDR3aa: CATSRDSTASTDTQYF
j_gene: TRBJ2-1; v_gene: TRBV5-4; CDR3aa: CASSFSASYNEQFF
j_gene: TRBJ2-1; v_gene: TRBV20-1; CDR3aa: CSARDPSGRAEQFF
j_gene: TRBJ1-1; v_gene: TRBV29-1; CDR3aa: CSVEEVPLRAEAFF
j_gene: TRBJ1-4; v_gene: TRBV7-9; CDR3aa: CASRKGAATTNEKLFF
j_gene: TRBJ2-7; v_gene: TRBV6-2/TRBV6-3; CDR3aa: CAGIQQGGYDEQYF
j_gene: TRBJ2-7; v_gene: TRBV7-6; CDR3aa: CASSLNLQGGGEQYF
j_gene: TRBJ2-5; v_gene: TRBV29-1; CDR3aa: CSVDHSLDQETQYF
j_gene: TRBJ2-3; v_gene: TRBV30; CDR3aa: CAWSVKLLGSTDTQYF
j_gene: TRBJ2-3; v_gene: TRBV6-2/TRBV6-3; CDR3aa: CASRISKSAQYF
j_gene: TRBJ2-1; v_gene: TRBV5-1; CDR3aa: CASSLGLAGGGEQFF
j_gene: TRBJ1-1; v_gene: TRBV29-1; CDR3aa: CSVEVPGASTEAFF
j_gene: TRBJ2-1; v_gene: TRBV27; CDR3aa: CASSLAEGNEQFF
j_gene: TRBJ2-1; v_gene: TRBV20-1; CDR3aa: CSAPLRGHYNEQFF
j_gene: TRBJ2-7; v_gene: TRBV7-2; CDR3aa: CASSFSEGRYEQYF
j_gene: TRBJ2-5; v_gene: TRBV20-1; CDR3aa: CSVKGFIETQYF